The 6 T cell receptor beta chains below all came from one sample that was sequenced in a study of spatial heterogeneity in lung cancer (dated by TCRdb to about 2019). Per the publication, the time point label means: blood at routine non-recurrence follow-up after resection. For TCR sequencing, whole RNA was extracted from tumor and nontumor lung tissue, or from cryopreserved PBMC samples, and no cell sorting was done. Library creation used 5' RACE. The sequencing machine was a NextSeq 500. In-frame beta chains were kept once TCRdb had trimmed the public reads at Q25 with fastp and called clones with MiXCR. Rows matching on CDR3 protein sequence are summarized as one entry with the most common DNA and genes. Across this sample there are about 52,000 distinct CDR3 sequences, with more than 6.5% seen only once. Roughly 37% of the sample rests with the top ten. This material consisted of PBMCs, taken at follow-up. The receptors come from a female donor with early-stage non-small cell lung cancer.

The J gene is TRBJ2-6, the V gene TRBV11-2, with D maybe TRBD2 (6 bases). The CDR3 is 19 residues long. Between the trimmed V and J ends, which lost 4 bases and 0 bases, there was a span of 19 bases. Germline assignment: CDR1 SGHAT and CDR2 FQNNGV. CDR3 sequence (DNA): TGTGCCAGCAGCTCACCTGGTAGGGGCGGGGACTCTGGGGCCAACGTCCTGACTTTC. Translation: CASSSPGRGGDSGANVLTF.

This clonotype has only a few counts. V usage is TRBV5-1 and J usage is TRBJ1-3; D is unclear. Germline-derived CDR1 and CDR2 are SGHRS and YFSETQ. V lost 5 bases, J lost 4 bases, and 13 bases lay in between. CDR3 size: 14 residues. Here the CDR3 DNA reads TGCGCCAGCAGGATCGAGCTGGGCGGAAACACCATATATTTT. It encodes CASRIELGGNTIYF.

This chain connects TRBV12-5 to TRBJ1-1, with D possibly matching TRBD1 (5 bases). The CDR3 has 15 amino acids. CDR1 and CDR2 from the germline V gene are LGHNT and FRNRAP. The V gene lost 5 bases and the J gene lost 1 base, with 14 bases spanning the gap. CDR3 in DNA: TGTGCTAGTGGTACCTCAAGGGGAGGGAACACTGAAGCTTTCTTT. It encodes CASGTSRGGNTEAFF.

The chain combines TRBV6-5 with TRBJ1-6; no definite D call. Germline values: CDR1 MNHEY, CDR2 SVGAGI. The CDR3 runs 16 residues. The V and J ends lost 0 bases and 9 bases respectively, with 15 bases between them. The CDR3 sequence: CASSYSGSRFRSPLHF. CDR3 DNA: TGTGCCAGCAGTTACTCGGGCAGCAGGTTCCGTTCACCCCTCCACTTT.

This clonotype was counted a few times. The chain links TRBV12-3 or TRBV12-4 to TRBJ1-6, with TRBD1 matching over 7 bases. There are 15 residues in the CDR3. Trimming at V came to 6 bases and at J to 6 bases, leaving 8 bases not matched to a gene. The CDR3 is CASSSTGAPNSPLHF. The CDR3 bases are TGTGCCAGCAGCTCTACAGGGGCTCCTAATTCACCCCTCCACTTT.

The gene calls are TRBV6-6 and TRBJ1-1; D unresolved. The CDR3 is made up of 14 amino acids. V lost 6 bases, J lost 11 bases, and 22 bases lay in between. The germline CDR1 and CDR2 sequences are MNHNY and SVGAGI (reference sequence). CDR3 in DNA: TGTGCCAGCAGCCACCTAAACGCAGCGCCAATCGCTTTCTTT. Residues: CASSHLNAAPIAFF.